One sample yielded the 29 T cell receptor beta chains listed below, sequenced in a study of graft-versus-host responses after intestinal transplantation. Here immunoSEQ multiplex PCR was the method, and the copy in TCRdb shows in-frame clones only, minus some. The table lists roughly 89,000 clones, about nine tenths of them singletons, with about 0.1% in the top ten. Their antigens are not known. Sequencing used unstimulated CD4+ T cells sorted from spleen or lymph node cells, obtained before intestinal transplant. These receptors all come from a human donor who received an intestinal transplant.

This clone has only one observation. V and J are TRBV10-3 and TRBJ2-3, with 9 bases identical to TRBD2. V shed 6 bases, J shed 5 bases, and the junction held 6 bases outside the gene matches. Germline-derived CDR1 and CDR2 are ENHRY and SYGVKD. The CDR3 spans 14 residues. The CDR3 spells CAISAGGPVDTQYF. In DNA form, the CDR3 reads TGTGCCATCAGCGCGGGGGGGCCGGTAGATACGCAGTATTTT.

The V gene is TRBV5-6, the J gene TRBJ2-7; D uncertain. Germline V lookup: CDR1 SGHDT, CDR2 YYEEEE. This CDR3 has 13 amino acids. The V gene lost 1 base and the J gene lost 8 bases, with 13 bases spanning the gap. The CDR3 coding sequence is TGTGCCAGCAGCTTGTGGAGCGCCGTTAAGCAGTACTTC. Translated: CASSLWSAVKQYF.

This rearrangement joins TRBV6-5 to TRBJ2-1; D is perhaps TRBD2 (5 bases). The ends were cut back, 0 bases at V and 4 bases at J, with 13 bases in the middle. This CDR3 comprises 16 residues. Germline CDR1 and CDR2: MNHEY and SVGAGI. CDR3 loop: CASSYSQDSLYNEQFF. CDR3 DNA: TGTGCCAGCAGTTACTCTCAGGACTCCTTATACAATGAGCAGTTCTTC.

CDR3 region: CASSPRTGEDEQYF. In nucleotides, the CDR3 is TGCGCCAGCAGCCCGAGGACAGGGGAGGACGAGCAGTACTTC. The chain carries TRBV5-1 and TRBJ2-7; TRBD1 matches at 9 bases. CDR3 length: 14 residues. Germline-derived CDR1 and CDR2 are SGHRS and YFSETQ. V shed 4 bases and J 5 bases; nucleotides not matched to a gene: 7. Combining the CDR3 with reference TRBV5-1 and TRBJ2-7 gives the whole variable domain KAGVTQTPRYLIKTRGQQVTLSCSPISGHRSVSWYQQTPGQGLQFLFEYFSETQRNKGNFPGRFSGRQFSNSRSEMNVSTLELGDSALYLCASSPRTGEDEQYFGPGTRLTVT.

A word on this clone: The sample has other DNA sequences that encode this CDR3 too. This rearrangement joins TRBV18 to TRBJ1-1, with TRBD1 identical over 10 bases. This CDR3 has 15 residues. Germline V gene lookup returns CDR1 KGHSH and CDR2 LQKENI. V trimming: 3 bases; J trimming: 1 base; junction bases outside the gene matches: 2. The CDR3 region has the DNA TGTGCCAGCTCACCGGGACAGGGGCCGAACACTGAAGCTTTCTTT. Residues: CASSPGQGPNTEAFF.

J is TRBJ2-5 and V is TRBV14; 8 bases line up with TRBD2. Trimming removed 2 bases from V and 4 bases from J; junction bases left unmatched: 12. The CDR3 extends over 17 amino acids. Germline CDR1 is SGHDN and CDR2 is FVKESK. The CDR3 protein is CASSQRVVLAGGETQYF. The CDR3 nucleotides read TGTGCCAGCAGCCAAAGGGTGGTGCTAGCGGGTGGAGAGACCCAGTACTTC.

This chain links TRBV7-6 with TRBJ2-7, with 9 bases fitting TRBD1. V was pared by 4 bases and J by 4 bases, with 2 bases of the junction left unmatched. This CDR3 contains 13 residues. Germline V lookup: CDR1 SGHVS, CDR2 FNYEAQ. Here the CDR3 reads CASSWGQGYEQYF. The CDR3 region has the DNA TGTGCCAGCAGCTGGGGACAGGGTTACGAGCAGTACTTC.

The CDR3 reads CASSIRSGSLNSGANVLTF. CDR3 nucleotide sequence: TGTGCCAGTAGTATCCGTTCCGGTTCCCTCAACTCTGGGGCCAACGTCCTGACTTTC. The rearrangement joins TRBV19 to TRBJ2-6; D unclear. From germline, CDR1 is LNHDA and CDR2 SQIVND (reference sequence). The CDR3 spans 19 residues. Trimming left V 3 bases short and J 0 bases short, with 18 bases between.

This clone was counted a few times. The same CDR3 arises from other DNA sequences in this sample as well. This rearrangement joins TRBV6-5 to TRBJ1-6, with 12 bases that match TRBD1. Trimming cost V 6 bases and J 9 bases; bases outside gene matches: 6. Germline CDR1 and CDR2: MNHEY and SVGAGI. The CDR3 length is 15 residues. The CDR3 here is CASSTGQGASSPLHF. DNA of the CDR3: TGTGCCAGCAGCACGGGACAGGGGGCAAGTTCACCCCTCCACTTT.

The chain carries TRBV2 and TRBJ1-2; 9 bases are shared with TRBD1. Trimming at V came to 5 bases and at J to 8 bases, leaving 9 bases not matched to a gene. The CDR3 is made up of 14 amino acids. The germline V gene has CDR1 SNHLY and CDR2 FYNNEI. DNA of the CDR3: TGTGCCAGCAGTCCCCTGGGGACAGGGAGCGGCTACACCTTC. This encodes CASSPLGTGSGYTF.

V is TRBV7-6 and J is TRBJ2-7, with unresolved D. Germline values: CDR1 SGHVS, CDR2 FNYEAQ. The V end was cut by 0 bases, the J end by 3 bases, with 6 bases between. The CDR3 sequence is 13 residues long. In DNA form, the CDR3 reads TGTGCCAGCAGCTTAGCGAACAGCTACGAGCAGTACTTC. Its translation is CASSLANSYEQYF.

The chain links TRBV19 to TRBJ2-7, with D tentatively TRBD1 (5 bases). V was shortened by 4 bases and J by 0 bases, with 10 bases between the two germline ends. The CDR3 runs to 14 residues. Germline V lookup: CDR1 LNHDA, CDR2 SQIVND (reference sequence). CDR3 in amino acids: CASSTDSTSYEQYF. Here the CDR3 DNA reads TGTGCCAGTAGTACCGACAGTACCTCCTACGAGCAGTACTTC. Full variable domain (remainder filled in from reference TRBV19 and TRBJ2-7): DGGITQSPKYLFRKEGQNVTLSCEQNLNHDAMYWYRQDPGQGLRLIYYSQIVNDFQKGDIAEGYSVSREKKESFPLTVTSAQKNPTAFYLCASSTDSTSYEQYFGPGTRLTVT.

The gene calls are TRBV7-9 and TRBJ1-1; a weak D match, TRBD1 (5 bases). Germline CDR1 and CDR2: SEHNR and FQNEAQ (reference sequence). The CDR3 has 13 residues. V was trimmed by 5 bases and J by 1 base, leaving 8 bases between them. The CDR3 loop is CASSVQENTEAFF. CDR3 DNA: TGTGCCAGCAGCGTACAGGAGAACACTGAAGCTTTCTTT.

The chain links TRBV27 to TRBJ2-7, with TRBD1 matching 8 bases. The J segment lost 4 bases and the V segment lost 0 bases, leaving 5 bases of the junction unmatched. This CDR3 has 15 residues. Germline CDR1 MNHEY, CDR2 SMNVEV (reference sequence). DNA for the CDR3: TGTGCCAGCAGTTTATCGGCAGGGGGCTTATACGAGCAGTACTTC. Encoded protein: CASSLSAGGLYEQYF.

This sequence joins TRBV15 and TRBJ1-2; 7 bases agree with TRBD1. The CDR3 is 16 residues long. Germline CDR1 reads LNHNV; CDR2 reads YYDKDF (reference sequence). V shed 3 bases, J shed 2 bases, and the junction held 9 bases outside the gene matches. The CDR3 region has the DNA TGTGCCACCAGCAGTCTGGACAGGCTCCAGAACTATGGCTACACCTTC. Encoded protein: CATSSLDRLQNYGYTF.

This sequence joins TRBV21-1 and TRBJ2-1; the table's D call TRBD1 went unverified against the DNA. TRBV21-1 is tagged as a pseudogene. CDR3 length: 15 residues. This CDR3 is CASSPPGQGTNEQFF. The CDR3 nucleotides read TGTGCCAGCAGCCCACCGGGACAGGGGACCAATGAGCAGTTCTTC.

This CDR3 reads CASTGAEQYF. The DNA for the CDR3 is TGTGCCTCAACAGGGGCCGAGCAGTACTTC. The chain is built from TRBV30 and TRBJ2-7, with 7 nucleotides matching TRBD1. Germline assignment: CDR1 GTSNPN and CDR2 SVGIG (reference sequence). J was trimmed by 6 bases and V by 7 bases; bases with no gene match: 3. The CDR3 has 10 amino acids.

V and J are TRBV7-2 and TRBJ2-2; no firm D call. The CDR3 length is 17 residues. V was cut by 0 bases and J by 1 base, with 12 bases left in between. CDR1 is SGHTA, CDR2 FQGNSA, per germline. In DNA form, the CDR3 reads TGTGCCAGCAGCTTAGCGCGGCCGCTACTGAACACCGGGGAGCTGTTTTTT. This encodes CASSLARPLLNTGELFF.

The chain couples TRBV4-1 to TRBJ1-6, with TRBD1 matching 7 bases. The CDR3 sequence is 15 residues long. V gave up 6 bases and J gave up 8 bases; unmatched junction bases: 10. Germline CDR1 is MGHRA and CDR2 is YSYEKL. The CDR3 loop reads CASSYLQGLDSPLHF. Here the CDR3 DNA reads TGCGCCAGCAGTTACTTACAGGGGCTGGATTCACCCCTCCACTTT.

This chain uses TRBV29-1 with TRBJ2-1, with a weak D call TRBD1 (6 bases). Trimming shortened V by 0 bases and J by 0 bases, and 6 bases separated the two germline ends. The CDR3 loop spans 14 amino acids. Germline-derived CDR1 and CDR2 are SQVTM and ANQGSEA. CDR3 sequence (DNA): TGCAGCGTTGAAGACAGGGGCTCCTACAATGAGCAGTTCTTC. Protein product: CSVEDRGSYNEQFF.

This clone is deemed medium-sized. The chain carries TRBV7-8 and TRBJ2-7, with TRBD2 as a possible D gene (6 bases). This CDR3 is built from 16 residues. V lost 1 base to trimming and J lost 3 bases, with 16 bases between them. From germline, CDR1 is SGHVS and CDR2 FQNEAQ. For the CDR3, the DNA is TGTGCCAGCAGCTTAGGAAGGACTATCCAAGGCTACGAGCAGTACTTC. Its protein product is CASSLGRTIQGYEQYF.

The rearrangement joins TRBV2 to TRBJ2-2; tentative D call: TRBD1 (5 bases). Trimming took 7 bases from V and 7 from J, leaving 10 bases between them. Germline V gives CDR1 SNHLY, CDR2 FYNNEI. The CDR3 contains 12 residues. The CDR3, as DNA: TGTGCCAGCACTGGACAAAACGGGGAGCTGTTTTTT. Its protein product is CASTGQNGELFF.

This rearrangement joins TRBV6-7 to TRBJ2-1; D is perhaps TRBD2 (5 bases). TRBV6-7 is an ORF, with its function uncertain. This CDR3 is 16 amino acids long. Trimming removed 10 bases from V and 3 bases from J, with 22 bases in between. CDR3 loop: CAILPPASRYYNEQFF. CDR3 DNA sequence: TGTGCCATCCTCCCCCCGGCTAGCCGATACTACAATGAGCAGTTCTTC.

This chain links TRBV6-6 with TRBJ2-7; TRBD1 matches 7 bases. Germline-derived CDR1 and CDR2 are MNHNY and SVGAGI (reference sequence). CDR3 length equals 14 residues. V dropped 4 bases and J dropped 2; count of bases not matched to a gene: 5. CDR3 amino acids: CASSSPGTAYEQYF. The DNA of the CDR3 is TGTGCCAGCAGTTCCCCCGGGACAGCCTACGAGCAGTACTTC.

A few counts support this clone. The chain uses TRBV4-3 and TRBJ1-1, with D perhaps TRBD1 (5 bases). Germline V gene sequence: CDR1 LGHNA, CDR2 YSLEER. CDR3 length: 14 residues. Trimming left V 0 bases short and J 5 bases short, with 10 bases between. The CDR3 sequence: CASSQEYRGTEAFF. Here the CDR3 DNA reads TGCGCCAGCAGCCAAGAGTATAGGGGAACTGAAGCTTTCTTT.

This clone was observed a single time. This chain joins TRBV2 and TRBJ2-5; 11 bases agree with TRBD1. The J call may be incorrect, as the DNA end agrees better with TRBJ2-7. This CDR3 is built from 13 residues. From germline, CDR1 is SNHLY and CDR2 FYNNEI. The CDR3 DNA follows: TGTGCCAGCCGGGACAGGGGGTTCTACGAGCAGTACTTC. This sequence encodes CASRDRGFYEQYF.

The V and J genes are TRBV6-5 and TRBJ1-2; 10 bases match TRBD1. The CDR3 has 15 amino acids. Per germline, CDR1 MNHEY and CDR2 SVGAGI. The trim removed 6 bases at V and 6 bases at J, leaving 10 bases unmatched. The CDR3 protein is CASSHPSTGGDGYTF. CDR3 bases: TGTGCCAGCAGCCACCCCTCGACAGGGGGCGATGGCTACACCTTC.

J is TRBJ2-7 and V is TRBV6-5, with D tentatively TRBD1 (7 bases). The CDR3 is 15 amino acids. Trimming took 6 bases from V and 5 from J, leaving 20 bases between them. Germline CDR1 is MNHEY and CDR2 is SVGAGI. This CDR3 reads CASRARQGGNHEQYF. DNA of the CDR3: TGTGCCAGCAGGGCACGACAGGGAGGAAACCACGAGCAGTACTTC.

V usage is TRBV6-5 and J usage is TRBJ1-3, with D tentatively TRBD1 (5 bases). V shed 3 bases and J shed 3 bases, with 12 bases lying between them. The CDR3 covers 15 residues. From germline, CDR1 is MNHEY and CDR2 SVGAGI. CDR3 in DNA: TGTGCCAGCAGTTATAGTCAGGGCGGTGGAAACACCATATATTTT. This gives the protein CASSYSQGGGNTIYF.